The present T cell receptor (beta chain) was sequenced within a study of cytomegalovirus exposure and HLA in healthy donors. Study conclusions and caveats: Donors were assumed by presence/absence analyses to have roughly uniform sequencing depth. Association with HLA alleles at 0.05 false discovery rate was found for about 17,000 TCR beta sequences in a later analysis. Later on, an analysis showed TCR association rates differing by HLA locus, with DRB1 the most and HLA-C the fewest.

Amplification used 60 Vbeta primers and 13 Jbeta primers. TCRdb's table, derived via immunoSEQ multiplex PCR, lists solely in-frame clones and lacks some. The data contain 100,000 to 150,000 clones, about four fifths of them singletons. Healthy individuals who donated bone marrow served as the donors. The table lists this clone with a few counts. Its antigen is not known. The CDR3 extends over 15 amino acids. Germline lookup yields CDR1 MNHNS and CDR2 SASEGT. J was trimmed by 6 bases and V by 1 base; bases with no gene match: 6. The chain recombines TRBV6-1 with TRBJ2-3; 8 nucleotides match TRBD1. The receptor was isolated from a woman aged 55-69 years in good health and CMV-seropositive. Sequences were obtained from PBMCs. The CDR3 loop is CASSEGQGNADTQYF. The CDR3 coding sequence is TGTGCCAGCAGTGAAGGACAGGGGAATGCGGATACGCAGTATTTT.